A selection of T cell receptor beta chains follows, all from one sample in a study of blood T cell repertoires in COVID-19. The assay was immunoSEQ multiplex PCR, and TCRdb's table has in-frame clones only and misses some. The repertoire includes 65,000 to 75,000 clones, more than 90% of them detected once, and approximately 1.5% sits in the top ten. Material: peripheral blood. The receptors derive from a man aged 50 to 60 with acute or convalescent COVID-19. Each CDR3 is given with its conserved first and last residue. The D gene is left open where the match is weak. Not all rows give a size; the values are once, few, many and, for expanded clones, a class.

CDR3aa,CDR3nt,d_gene,abundance,j_gene,v_gene
CAWSKGQGPYEQYF,TGTGCCTGGAGTAAGGGACAGGGTCCCTACGAGCAGTACTTC,TRBD1,-,TRBJ2-7,TRBV30
CASQVQARTTDTQYF,TGCGCCAGCCAAGTCCAGGCCCGAACCACAGATACGCAGTATTTT,-,-,TRBJ2-3,TRBV5-1
CASSHMTSAFSYNEQFF,TGTGCCAGCAGTCATATGACTAGCGCGTTCTCCTACAATGAGCAGTTCTTC,TRBD2,-,TRBJ2-1,TRBV5-6
CSVIRDLGDTQYF,TGCAGCGTAATCCGGGACTTGGGGGATACGCAGTATTTT,-,once,TRBJ2-3,TRBV29-1
CASTPPGFYEQYF,TGTGCCAGCACCCCCCCAGGGTTCTACGAGCAGTACTTC,-,-,TRBJ2-7,TRBV7-2
CASSRGGHQTQYF,TGTGCCAGCAGTCGCGGGGGTCACCAGACCCAGTACTTC,TRBD2,-,TRBJ2-5,TRBV7-8
CASSATGKVVYGYTF,TGTGCCAGCAGCGCCACAGGGAAGGTTGTCTATGGCTACACCTTC,-,-,TRBJ1-2,TRBV9
CASSLGSGGAVSTGELFF,TGTGCCAGCAGCCTAGGTAGCGGGGGGGCCGTAAGCACCGGGGAGCTGTTTTTT,TRBD2,-,TRBJ2-2,TRBV7-2
CATLTGGADTQYF,TGTGCCACCTTGACAGGGGGTGCAGATACGCAGTATTTT,TRBD1,-,TRBJ2-3,TRBV28
CASAGTDCYEQYF,TGTGCCAGCGCTGGGACAGATTGCTACGAGCAGTACTTC,TRBD1,-,TRBJ2-7,TRBV6-4
CATSRDLLAGGANVLTF,TGTGCCACCAGCAGAGATCTTTTAGCTGGTGGGGCCAACGTCCTGACTTTC,-,-,TRBJ2-6,TRBV15